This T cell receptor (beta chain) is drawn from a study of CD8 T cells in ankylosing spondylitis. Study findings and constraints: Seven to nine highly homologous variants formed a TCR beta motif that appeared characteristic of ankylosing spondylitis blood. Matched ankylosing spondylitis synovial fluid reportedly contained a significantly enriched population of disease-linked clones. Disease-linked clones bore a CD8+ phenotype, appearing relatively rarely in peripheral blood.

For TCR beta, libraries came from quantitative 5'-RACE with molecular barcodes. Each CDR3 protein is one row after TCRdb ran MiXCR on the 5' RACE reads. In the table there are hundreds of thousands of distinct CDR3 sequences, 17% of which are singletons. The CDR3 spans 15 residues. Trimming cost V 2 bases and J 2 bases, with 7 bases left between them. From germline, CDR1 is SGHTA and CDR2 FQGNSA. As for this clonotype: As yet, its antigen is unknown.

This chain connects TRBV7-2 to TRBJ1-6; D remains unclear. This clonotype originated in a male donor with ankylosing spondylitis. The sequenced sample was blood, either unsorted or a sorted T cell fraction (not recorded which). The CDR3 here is CASSLTQAYNSPLHF. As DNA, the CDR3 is TGTGCCAGCAGCTTAACACAAGCCTATAATTCACCCCTCCACTTT.